Following are 24 T cell receptor beta chains from one sample sequenced in a study of blood T cell repertoires in COVID-19. Measured with immunoSEQ multiplex PCR; TCRdb has only the in-frame clones, and not every one. The table shows 250,000 to 300,000 clones, with 90% occurring only once. The sequencing input was peripheral blood. All receptors derive from a woman aged 40 to 49 with acute or convalescent COVID-19.

In this sample, this clone turned up once. This chain links TRBV29-1 with TRBJ1-3, with D unresolved. Germline V gene sequence: CDR1 SQVTM, CDR2 ANQGSEA. V lost 5 bases and J lost 3, with 17 bases in between. This CDR3 has 15 amino acids. CDR3 nucleotides: TGCAGCGTTTCCCGAGCAGCGTCGGATGGAAACACCATATATTTT. It codes for CSVSRAASDGNTIYF.

The chain uses TRBV6-9 and TRBJ1-1, with a possible D match to TRBD1 (6 bases). Per the germline V gene, CDR1 is MNHGY and CDR2 is SVAAGI. The CDR3 runs 15 residues. V lost 2 bases, J lost 3 bases, and 13 bases lay in between. This CDR3 reads CASSYPRKGDTEAFF. DNA of the CDR3: TGTGCCAGCAGTTATCCCAGGAAGGGGGACACTGAAGCTTTCTTT.

This clone was counted a single time. The chain recombines TRBV25-1 with TRBJ1-1; D might be TRBD1 (5 bases). The CDR3 is made up of 15 amino acids. V lost 4 bases and J lost 9, with 21 bases in between. Germline CDR1 and CDR2: MGHDK and SYGVNS. CDR3 sequence: CASSAGPALGTQAFF. CDR3 in DNA: TGTGCCAGCAGTGCGGGACCGGCCTTGGGGACTCAAGCTTTCTTT.

The chain carries TRBV7-7 and TRBJ2-5, with a tentative D call TRBD2 (7 bases). Per the germline V gene, CDR1 is SSHAT and CDR2 is FNYEAQ (reference sequence). V shed 5 bases and J shed 0 bases, with 13 bases lying between them. The CDR3 is 15 residues long. CDR3 in amino acids: CASSPGRGYQETQYF. DNA of the CDR3: TGTGCCAGCAGCCCTGGGAGGGGGTACCAAGAGACCCAGTACTTC.

This chain links TRBV24-1 with TRBJ1-2; 9 nucleotides match TRBD1. The ends lost 5 bases at V and 8 bases at J; junction bases unmatched: 11. This CDR3 has 15 residues. Germline V gives CDR1 KGHDR, CDR2 SFDVKD. In DNA, the CDR3 is TGTGCCACCAGTGCCGACCCAGGGACAGGGAGCGGCTACACCTTC. Encoded protein: CATSADPGTGSGYTF.

This chain uses TRBV11-2 with TRBJ1-2, with a tentative D call TRBD1 (6 bases). Between the trimmed V and J ends, which lost 6 bases and 2 bases, there was a span of 22 bases. Germline CDR1 and CDR2: SGHAT and FQNNGV. The CDR3 is made up of 17 amino acids. Here the CDR3 reads CASRPTGSHRGNYGYTF. CDR3 DNA sequence: TGTGCCAGCAGACCGACAGGAAGCCATAGGGGCAACTATGGCTACACCTTC.

The V gene is TRBV7-2, the J gene TRBJ2-2; 12 bases map to TRBD2. From germline, CDR1 is SGHTA and CDR2 FQGNSA. The V gene end was trimmed by 2 bases and the J gene end by 3 bases; junction bases not matched to a gene: 7. This CDR3 region has 18 residues. The CDR3 region has the DNA TGTGCCAGCAGCTTAAATGGTCTAGCGGGGGGGTACACCGGGGAGCTGTTTTTT. Translation gives CASSLNGLAGGYTGELFF.

Concerning this clone itself: Additional DNA sequences in this sample encode the identical CDR3. The chain couples TRBV11-2 to TRBJ2-7, with D possibly matching TRBD2 (5 bases). CDR3 size: 16 residues. Looked up from germline, CDR1 is SGHAT and CDR2 is FQNNGV. The germline V and J ends were trimmed by 5 bases and 3 bases, with 20 bases remaining between them. CDR3 amino acids: CASSPMGYSGIYEQYV. The CDR3 nucleotides read TGTGCCAGCAGCCCCATGGGCTATTCGGGGATCTACGAGCAGTACGTC.

The chain uses TRBV9 and TRBJ1-6; a weak D match, TRBD1 (5 bases). Germline CDR1 and CDR2: SGDLS and YYNGEE. The CDR3 covers 14 residues. V gave up 2 bases and J gave up 10 bases, with 13 bases separating them. This chain's CDR3 is CASSVGGANSPLHF. The CDR3 nucleotides are TGTGCCAGCAGCGTGGGGGGTGCGAACTCACCCCTCCACTTT. Full variable domain (rest looked up from reference TRBV9 and TRBJ1-6): DSGVTQTPKHLITATGQRVTLRCSPRSGDLSVYWYQQSLDQGLQFLIQYYNGEERAKGNILERFSAQQFPDLHSELNLSSLELGDSALYFCASSVGGANSPLHFGNGTRLTVT.

Details on this clone: Other DNA variants within this sample encode the same CDR3. The V call is TRBV9, the J call TRBJ1-5; D gene uncertain. The CDR3 is 14 amino acids. Germline CDR1 and CDR2: SGDLS and YYNGEE. V was clipped by 2 bases and J by 2 bases, with 8 bases between them. The CDR3 nucleotides are TGTGCCAGCAGCGTTGGCGGGGGCAATCAGCCCCAGCATTTT. This encodes CASSVGGGNQPQHF.

The J gene is TRBJ2-1, the V gene TRBV7-8; D remains unclear. Germline V gene sequence: CDR1 SGHVS, CDR2 FQNEAQ. V lost 2 bases and J 0 bases, leaving 11 bases between the germline ends. CDR3 length: 16 residues. The CDR3 loop reads CASSLRPVPSYNEQFF. In DNA form, the CDR3 reads TGTGCCAGCAGCTTACGTCCAGTCCCCTCCTACAATGAGCAGTTCTTC.

The table lists this clone with a count of one. The chain couples TRBV7-2 to TRBJ1-6; 9 nucleotides agree with TRBD1. In germline, CDR1 is SGHTA, CDR2 FQGNSA. After removal of 5 bases from V and 9 bases from J, the junction contained 8 bases not matched to a gene. The CDR3 has 15 amino acids. The CDR3 DNA is TGTGCCAGCAGCCCAGACAGGGGGTACGGTTCACCCCTCCACTTT. The encoded protein is CASSPDRGYGSPLHF.

The sample holds one count of this clone. The chain uses TRBV5-6 and TRBJ1-1; TRBD1 is a possible D gene (5 bases). Germline V gene lookup returns CDR1 SGHDT and CDR2 YYEEEE. Between the trimmed V and J ends, which lost 3 bases and 1 base, there was a span of 10 bases. The CDR3 runs to 14 residues. The CDR3 nucleotides are TGTGCCAGCAGCTCCTTAGGGGAGAACACTGAAGCTTTCTTT. Its translation: CASSSLGENTEAFF. The variable domain in full, with the rest retrieved from reference TRBV5-6 and TRBJ1-1, is DAGVTQSPTHLIKTRGQQVTLRCSPKSGHDTVSWYQQALGQGPQFIFQYYEEEERQRGNFPDRFSGHQFPNYSSELNVNALLLGDSALYLCASSSLGENTEAFFGQGTRLTVV.

This chain connects TRBV6-5 to TRBJ1-5; the match to TRBD1 covers 7 bases. The CDR3 spans 16 residues. The V and J ends lost 2 bases and 3 bases, in that order; junction bases with no gene match: 7. Germline V gene data show CDR1 as MNHEY and CDR2 as SVGAGI. Here the CDR3 reads CASSYTPGQINQPQHF. The DNA of the CDR3 is TGTGCCAGCAGTTACACGCCGGGACAGATCAATCAGCCCCAGCATTTT.

This clone was detected only once. The V call is TRBV28, the J call TRBJ2-7; tentative D call: TRBD1 (5 bases). The length of the CDR3 is 14 residues. V was clipped by 5 bases and J by 4 bases, with 15 bases between them. CDR1 and CDR2 (germline): MDHEN, SYDVKM. The CDR3 region has the DNA TGTGCCAGCAGTCCCCTGGGGCTAGGGTACGAGCAGTACGTC. Amino acid sequence: CASSPLGLGYEQYV.

The chain combines TRBV10-3 with TRBJ2-2, with TRBD2 matching over 13 bases. Per germline, CDR1 ENHRY and CDR2 SYGVKD. The CDR3 runs to 17 residues. Trimming took 7 bases from V and 2 from J; bases not matched to a gene: 7. CDR3 region: CAITGTSGEINTGELFF. The CDR3 DNA sequence: TGTGCCATCACCGGGACTAGCGGGGAGATTAACACCGGGGAGCTGTTTTTT.

V and J are TRBV2 and TRBJ1-2; unclear D gene. This CDR3 spans 16 amino acids. Trimming stripped 2 bases from V and 1 base from J, with 14 bases between. Looked up from germline, CDR1 is SNHLY and CDR2 is FYNNEI. The CDR3 DNA follows: TGTGCCAGCAGTGAAAACCTGGTGGCTCGTAACTATGGCTACACCTTC. It encodes CASSENLVARNYGYTF.

The sample holds a few counts of this clone. V gene TRBV29-1 combines with J gene TRBJ1-2; 10 positions match TRBD1. Germline values: CDR1 SQVTM, CDR2 ANQGSEA. The J segment lost 2 bases and the V segment lost 0 bases, leaving 3 bases of the junction unmatched. The CDR3 consists of 15 residues. The CDR3 reads CSVEDADRGNYGYTF. The CDR3 nucleotides read TGCAGCGTTGAAGATGCGGACAGGGGGAACTATGGCTACACCTTC.

V is TRBV30 and J is TRBJ1-5, with D possibly TRBD1 on 6 matching bases. The germline CDR1 and CDR2 sequences are GTSNPN and SVGIG (reference sequence). This CDR3 is built from 16 residues. V was trimmed by 2 bases and J by 1 base, leaving 15 bases between them. In DNA form, the CDR3 reads TGTGCCTGGAGTCTCCGGGGGGGGCCGAGCAATCAGCCCCAGCATTTT. This gives the protein CAWSLRGGPSNQPQHF.

In its sample, this clone was seen a few times. The chain combines TRBV12-3 or TRBV12-4 with TRBJ1-1; possibly TRBD1 for D (6 bases). V was cut by 2 bases and J by 6 bases, with 10 bases left in between. This CDR3 has 13 amino acids. CDR3 nucleotides: TGTGCCAGCAGTTTATCCAGGGGCGCTGAAGCTTTCTTT. Translation: CASSLSRGAEAFF.

The V gene is TRBV11-2, the J gene TRBJ2-5, with D perhaps matching TRBD1 (6 bases). The CDR3 totals 14 residues. Trimming shortened V by 3 bases and J by 5 bases, and 13 bases separated the two germline ends. Germline V gene lookup returns CDR1 SGHAT and CDR2 FQNNGV. In DNA, the CDR3 is TGTGCCAGCAGCTTCACCAGGGGTGGGGAGACCCAGTACTTC. Protein product: CASSFTRGGETQYF. Looking up the rest from reference TRBV11-2 and TRBJ2-5 gives the full variable domain: EAGVAQSPRYKIIEKRQSVAFWCNPISGHATLYWYQQILGQGPKLLIQFQNNGVVDDSQLPKDRFSAERLKGVDSTLKIQPAKLEDSAVYLCASSFTRGGETQYFGPGTRLLVL.

The chain uses TRBV10-1 and TRBJ1-3; 11 bases fit TRBD1. Germline trimming cut 8 bases from V and 4 bases from J; bases unmatched to any gene: 1. CDR3 length: 13 residues. Per the germline V gene, CDR1 is WNHNN and CDR2 is SYGVQD (reference sequence). In nucleotides, the CDR3 is TGCGCCAGCTGGGACAGGGGGGGAAACACCATATATTTT. Protein sequence: CASWDRGGNTIYF.

This clone is a singleton in its sample. The rearrangement joins TRBV9 to TRBJ1-2, with 8 bases matching TRBD1. Germline V gene data show CDR1 as SGDLS and CDR2 as YYNGEE. The V segment lost 0 bases and the J segment 0 bases; nucleotides outside the gene matches: 7. This CDR3 region has 17 residues. The DNA of the CDR3 is TGTGCCAGCAGCGTAGGAGCAGGGGGCCCTACTAACTATGGCTACACCTTC. Its translation is CASSVGAGGPTNYGYTF.

V and J are TRBV5-1 and TRBJ1-2; weak D call: TRBD1 (6 bases). V shed 6 bases and J shed 8 bases, with 11 bases lying between them. The CDR3 runs to 11 residues. Germline V gene data show CDR1 as SGHRS and CDR2 as YFSETQ. The chain's CDR3 is CASMGAGGYTF. CDR3 nucleotides: TGCGCCAGCATGGGGGCTGGAGGCTACACCTTC.